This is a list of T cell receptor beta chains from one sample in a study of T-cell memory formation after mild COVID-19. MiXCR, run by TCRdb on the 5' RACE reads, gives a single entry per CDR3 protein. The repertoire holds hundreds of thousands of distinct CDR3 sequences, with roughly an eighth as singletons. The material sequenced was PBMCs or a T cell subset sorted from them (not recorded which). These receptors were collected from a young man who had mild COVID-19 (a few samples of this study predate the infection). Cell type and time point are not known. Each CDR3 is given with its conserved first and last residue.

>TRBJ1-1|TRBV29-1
CSVEDPLDRRNTEAFF
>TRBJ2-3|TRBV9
CASSETPGMTSTDTQYF
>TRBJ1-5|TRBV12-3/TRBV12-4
CASSIRRNQPQHF
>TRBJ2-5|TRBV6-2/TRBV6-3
CASSYPLAGTQETQYF
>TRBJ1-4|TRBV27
CASSPRQGEIEKLFF
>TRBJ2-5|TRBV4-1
CASSQDEVQETQYF
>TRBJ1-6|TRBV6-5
CASSYGAGKYGSPLHF
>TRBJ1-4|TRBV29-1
CSVERNRNEKLFF
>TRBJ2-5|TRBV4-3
CASSQGQGQTQYF
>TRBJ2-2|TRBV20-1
CSAREARGATGELFF